This paragraph reports one T cell receptor (beta chain). The antigen remains undetermined. This entry comes from a study of cytomegalovirus exposure and HLA in healthy donors. Overall study results and limits: Some highly shared sequence variants likely arose as a pipeline artifact. Beyond CMV serostatus, there was no information to go on about immune exposure. Researchers reported in a later analysis that a missense DCLRE1C variant was tied to TCR beta V- and J-gene trimming.

Primers included in the PCR were 60 Vbeta and 13 Jbeta primers. Libraries were prepared by immunoSEQ multiplex PCR; TCRdb keeps only in-frame clonotypes and omits some of them. The top ten hold around 13% of the sample, which has 170,000 or so clones, around 80% seen once. Trimming pared 6 bases from V and 7 bases from J, leaving 10 bases between. Per germline, CDR1 MNHNY and CDR2 SVGAGI (reference sequence). There are 13 residues in the CDR3. Healthy bone marrow donors made up the donor group. The chain uses TRBV6-6 and TRBJ1-6, with D possibly matching TRBD1 (6 bases). The sample was PBMCs. This TCR derives from a woman in her forties or fifties in good health and CMV-seropositive. CDR3 loop: CASRWTENSPLHF. Written as DNA, the CDR3 is TGTGCCAGCAGGTGGACAGAGAATTCACCCCTCCACTTT.